This TCR beta chain was identified in a study of breast tumors, draining lymph nodes, adjacent tissues. The lymph nodes were axillary draining lymph nodes from breast cancer patients. The V segment lost 1 base and the J segment 3 bases; nucleotides outside the gene matches: 11. CDR1 is SGHTA, CDR2 FQGTGA, per germline. This CDR3 contains 18 residues. This clonotype was counted ten times or more. TCRdb independently ran MiXCR on the multiplex PCR reads; one entry per CDR3 protein. The sample has about 230,000 distinct CDR3 sequences; about 32% are singletons. This clonotype originated in a female donor with breast cancer. Some clones in this sample may be carry-over from other donors' samples. The V call is TRBV7-3, the J call TRBJ2-2; 7 nucleotides match TRBD1. The sequenced material came from axillary lymph node tissue. CDR3 DNA: TGTGCCAGCAGCTTAATCTCCAGGGGGTACCTGGACACCGGGGAGCTGTTTTTT. Protein: CASSLISRGYLDTGELFF.